This T cell receptor (beta chain) originates from a study of T-cell reconstitution after alpha-beta-depleted transplantation in children. A library of TCRbeta sequences, prepared with unique molecular identifiers, was generated. TCRdb fed the PCR reads into MiXCR, producing one record per CDR3 protein. The sample yields a few hundred thousand distinct CDR3 sequences, 10% seen once. V lost 0 bases and J 4 bases, leaving 10 bases between the germline ends. Looked up from germline, CDR1 is LGHNA and CDR2 is YSLEER. This CDR3 is 15 amino acids long. The chain carries TRBV4-3 and TRBJ1-3; D unresolved. This receptor was taken from a human donor who donated a stem cell graft to a child with acute lymphoblastic leukemia. The sequenced sample was PBMCs from the stem cell graft donor, obtained from the stem cell graft. DNA for the CDR3: TGCGCCAGCAGCCAAGATTGGCGGGGAGGAAACACCATATATTTT. This translates into CASSQDWRGGNTIYF.